This is a list of T cell receptor beta chains from one sample in a study of blood T cell repertoires in COVID-19. TCRdb's copy holds only in-frame clones and misses some; the assay was immunoSEQ multiplex PCR. The sample lists around 110,000 clones, around four fifths occurring once. The sample taken for sequencing was peripheral blood. The source of these receptors is a man between 65 and 85 years old with active or convalescent COVID-19. CDR3s include the opening cysteine and the closing phenylalanine or tryptophan. The D gene is left open where the match is weak. Not every row has a clone size; where given, it reads once, few, many or a size class.

clone size | J gene | D gene | V gene | CDR3 protein | CDR3 DNA
NA | TRBJ2-2 | TRBD1 | TRBV5-1 | CASSNDRAGELFF | TGCGCCAGCAGCAACGACAGGGCCGGGGAGCTGTTTTTT
few | TRBJ2-5 | NA | TRBV5-4 | CASSLAIRETQYF | TGTGCCAGCAGCTTAGCTATACGGGAGACCCAGTACTTC
NA | TRBJ2-4 | NA | TRBV7-2 | CASSLEPLGNIQYF | TGTGCCAGCAGCTTAGAACCCCTAGGAAACATTCAGTACTTC
medium-sized | TRBJ1-6 | NA | TRBV7-8 | CASSLGGGKYNSPLHF | TGTGCCAGCAGCTTAGGAGGGGGAAAATATAATTCACCCCTCCACTTT
NA | TRBJ1-2 | NA | TRBV7-9 | CASSPGRDYGYTF | TGTGCCAGCAGCCCGGGTCGGGACTATGGCTACACCTTC
NA | TRBJ1-4 | NA | TRBV30 | CAWSGRGNEKLFF | TGTGCCTGGAGTGGACGGGGTAATGAAAAACTGTTTTTT
NA | TRBJ1-2 | TRBD1 | TRBV4-2 | CASSQVGQGAYGYTF | TGTGCCAGCAGCCAAGTGGGACAGGGTGCCTATGGCTACACCTTC
NA | TRBJ1-1 | NA | TRBV9 | CASSVAEGPLVEAFF | TGTGCCAGCAGCGTAGCGGAGGGCCCCTTAGTTGAAGCTTTCTTT
NA | TRBJ1-1 | NA | TRBV9 | CASSPEDRRTEAFF | TGTGCCAGCAGCCCAGAGGACCGGAGGACTGAAGCTTTCTTT
once | TRBJ2-2 | NA | TRBV7-6 | CASSPTSSGELFF | TGTGCCAGCAGCCCTACTAGCAGCGGGGAGCTGTTTTTT
NA | TRBJ2-1 | NA | TRBV7-9 | CASSGQGSYNEQFF | TGTGCCAGCAGCGGACAAGGCTCCTACAATGAGCAGTTCTTC
NA | TRBJ1-1 | TRBD1 | TRBV5-4 | CASSLAFTRTGNTEAFF | TGTGCCAGCAGCTTGGCCTTCACCCGGACAGGGAACACTGAAGCTTTCTTT
few | TRBJ1-6 | TRBD1 | TRBV18 | CASSPDRGDYSPLHF | TGTGCCAGCTCACCGGACAGGGGAGATTATTCACCCCTCCACTTT
NA | TRBJ2-7 | NA | TRBV21-1 | CASSKGQACVSYEQYF | TGTGCCAGCAGCAAGGGGCAGGCTTGCGTATCCTACGAGCAGTACTTC
once | TRBJ2-4 | TRBD2 | TRBV6-5 | CATGEGAKNIQYF | TGTGCCACCGGGGAGGGTGCCAAAAACATTCAGTACTTC
NA | TRBJ2-1 | NA | TRBV5-5 | CASSLGQGLNEQFF | TGTGCCAGCAGCTTGGGGCAGGGGTTGAATGAGCAGTTCTTC
NA | TRBJ2-7 | NA | TRBV10-3 | CAISEMLTYEQYF | TGTGCCATCAGTGAGATGCTAACCTACGAGCAGTACTTC
NA | TRBJ2-1 | TRBD2 | TRBV11-3 | CASSLDPLAGGSYNEQFF | TGTGCCAGCAGCTTAGATCCACTAGCGGGGGGTTCCTACAATGAGCAGTTCTTC
NA | TRBJ2-5 | TRBD2 | TRBV4-1 | CASSLRLAGSGETQYF | TGCGCCAGCAGCTTGCGACTAGCGGGGTCCGGGGAGACCCAGTACTTC
NA | TRBJ1-5 | TRBD1 | TRBV6-1 | CASSVLGGQSNQPQHF | TGTGCCAGCAGTGTGTTAGGGGGACAGAGCAATCAGCCCCAGCATTTT
NA | TRBJ2-5 | TRBD2 | TRBV5-6 | CASSRPLAGQETQYF | TGTGCCAGCAGCCGACCACTAGCGGGGCAAGAGACCCAGTACTTC
NA | TRBJ1-3 | NA | TRBV5-5 | CASSRNHPVHSTGNTIYF | TGTGCCAGCAGCAGAAACCACCCCGTCCACAGTACTGGAAACACCATATATTTT
NA | TRBJ2-1 | TRBD2 | TRBV29-1 | CSARLAGTYNEQFF | TGCAGCGCCCGACTAGCGGGAACCTACAATGAGCAGTTCTTC
few | TRBJ2-4 | TRBD2 | TRBV9 | CASSATNLGAGLAGGPNIQYF | TGTGCCAGCAGCGCCACCAATTTGGGGGCCGGCTTAGCGGGGGGCCCCAACATTCAGTACTTC
NA | TRBJ1-2 | NA | TRBV19 | CASSGNRLYGYTF | TGTGCCAGTAGTGGCAACAGACTATATGGCTACACCTTC
NA | TRBJ1-1 | NA | TRBV5-1 | CASSLASRTEAFF | TGCGCCAGCAGCTTGGCAAGTAGAACTGAAGCTTTCTTT
NA | TRBJ1-1 | TRBD1 | TRBV4-3 | CASSQDRVGTEAFF | TGCGCCAGCAGCCAGGACAGGGTGGGCACTGAAGCTTTCTTT
NA | TRBJ1-5 | NA | TRBV28 | CASSSRQWSNQPQHF | TGTGCCAGCAGTTCGCGACAGTGGAGCAATCAGCCCCAGCATTTT
NA | TRBJ2-1 | NA | TRBV9 | CASSPYPSFQGLNEQFF | TGTGCCAGCAGCCCATATCCTAGCTTTCAGGGGTTGAATGAGCAGTTCTTC
NA | TRBJ1-2 | NA | TRBV6-2/TRBV6-3 | CASSDGQPGSYTF | TGTGCCAGCAGTGACGGACAGCCGGGGAGCTACACCTTC
NA | TRBJ1-1 | NA | TRBV7-3 | CASSLGAAPDPMNTEAFF | TGTGCCAGCAGCTTAGGGGCAGCTCCGGACCCTATGAACACTGAAGCTTTCTTT
NA | TRBJ1-3 | TRBD1 | TRBV11-2 | CASRTDRGSGNTIYF | TGTGCCAGCAGAACGGACAGGGGCTCTGGAAACACCATATATTTT
once | TRBJ2-3 | TRBD2 | TRBV9 | CASSGLAGVGTDTQYF | TGTGCCAGCAGCGGTTTAGCGGGAGTGGGAACAGATACGCAGTATTTT
NA | TRBJ2-7 | TRBD1 | TRBV7-8 | CASSAGGTGLEQYF | TGTGCCAGCAGCGCAGGGGGGACAGGGCTCGAGCAGTACTTC
NA | TRBJ2-3 | TRBD2 | TRBV5-6 | CASSLWRGGPDTQYF | TGTGCCAGCAGCTTATGGCGGGGGGGCCCAGATACGCAGTATTTT
NA | TRBJ2-3 | TRBD2 | TRBV6-4 | CASSDYELGAGSTDTQYF | TGTGCCAGCAGTGACTACGAATTAGGAGCGGGGTCCACAGATACGCAGTATTTT
NA | TRBJ2-6 | TRBD1 | TRBV5-4 | CASSRRQGVNIYSGANVLTF | TGTGCCAGCAGCCGTCGACAGGGAGTAAATATCTACTCTGGGGCCAACGTCCTGACTTTC
NA | TRBJ1-2 | NA | TRBV28 | CASSDPVGHGLRYTF | TGTGCCAGCAGTGACCCTGTTGGACATGGGTTGCGGTACACCTTC
NA | TRBJ1-1 | NA | TRBV5-1 | CASSLGTGVTEAFF | TGCGCCAGCAGCTTGGGAACGGGGGTCACTGAAGCTTTCTTT
NA | TRBJ2-1 | TRBD2 | TRBV9 | CASSAQTSSFDNEQFF | TGTGCCAGCAGCGCCCAGACTAGCTCCTTCGACAATGAGCAGTTCTTC
NA | TRBJ2-1 | NA | TRBV28 | CASSFGPEQFF | TGTGCCAGCAGTTTTGGCCCCGAGCAGTTCTTC
few | TRBJ1-1 | NA | TRBV6-5 | CASSYSQYTEAFF | TGTGCCAGCAGTTACTCGCAGTACACTGAAGCTTTCTTT
NA | TRBJ2-2 | TRBD1 | TRBV9 | CASSVETGATGELFF | TGTGCCAGCAGCGTAGAGACAGGGGCCACCGGGGAGCTGTTTTTT
NA | TRBJ2-1 | NA | TRBV28 | CASSFGLARNEQFF | TGTGCCAGCAGTTTTGGTTTGGCTCGCAATGAGCAGTTCTTC
NA | TRBJ2-1 | TRBD2 | TRBV7-9 | CASSFRTSGRRSSYNEQFF | TGTGCCAGCAGCTTCAGGACTAGCGGGAGACGAAGCTCCTACAATGAGCAGTTCTTC
NA | TRBJ2-2 | NA | TRBV6-5 | CASAWARGNTGELFF | TGTGCCAGCGCCTGGGCCAGGGGTAACACCGGGGAGCTGTTTTTT
few | TRBJ1-3 | NA | TRBV28 | CASTTGAGNTIYF | TGTGCCAGCACCACGGGTGCTGGAAACACCATATATTTT
NA | TRBJ1-5 | TRBD1 | TRBV5-7 | CASSIGQGINQPQHF | TGTGCCAGCAGCATCGGACAGGGTATCAATCAGCCCCAGCATTTT
NA | TRBJ2-7 | NA | TRBV30 | CAWSVRRNEQYF | TGTGCCTGGAGTGTAAGGAGGAACGAGCAGTACTTC
NA | TRBJ1-2 | TRBD1 | TRBV6-5 | CASHETGVYGYTF | TGTGCCAGCCACGAGACAGGGGTCTATGGCTACACCTTC
NA | TRBJ2-3 | NA | TRBV19 | CASSIVGEFTDTQYF | TGTGCCAGTAGTATAGTTGGAGAATTCACAGATACGCAGTATTTT
NA | TRBJ1-2 | TRBD1 | TRBV11-2 | CASSQGQGGYTF | TGTGCCAGCAGCCAAGGACAGGGGGGCTACACCTTC
few | TRBJ2-1 | NA | TRBV27 | CASSLSPLINEQFF | TGTGCCAGCAGTTTAAGCCCGTTGATCAATGAGCAGTTCTTC
NA | TRBJ1-3 | NA | TRBV6-5 | CASQQGPLSGNTIYF | TGTGCCAGTCAACAGGGACCTCTCTCTGGAAACACCATATATTTT
NA | TRBJ1-3 | NA | TRBV7-3 | CASSSGLGTGNTIYF | TGTGCCAGCAGCTCGGGGTTGGGAACTGGAAACACCATATATTTT
NA | TRBJ2-5 | NA | TRBV7-7 | CASSPIVSRAETQYF | TGTGCCAGCAGCCCTATAGTGAGCCGCGCCGAGACCCAGTACTTC